The 23 T cell receptor beta chains listed next were all sequenced from one sample in a study of blood T cells in healthy people across ages. Sample-barcoded 5' priming and a J-beta primer mix drove a second PCR of roughly 6 to 12 cycles. Each CDR3 protein is one row after TCRdb ran MiXCR on the 5' RACE reads. The table lists about 500,000 distinct CDR3 sequences, less than 25% of them singletons. These sequences were also reported in another study, on T cells of mothers and their children.

Material for sequencing was blood. The receptors here all came from a boy between 10 and 17 years old in good health.

This clonotype was detected a few times. The chain recombines TRBV12-3 or TRBV12-4 with TRBJ1-1, with 10 bases matching TRBD1. This CDR3 spans 14 amino acids. The V gene end was trimmed by 4 bases and the J gene end by 7 bases; junction bases not matched to a gene: 6. The CDR3 region has the DNA TGTGCCAGCAGTTACCGGGACAGGGGCAATGAAGCTTTCTTT. This translates into CASSYRDRGNEAFF.

The chain carries TRBV20-1 and TRBJ2-3; D uncertain. This CDR3 has 12 residues. Germline CDR1 and CDR2: DFQATT and SNEGSKA (reference sequence). V was shortened by 4 bases and J by 5 bases, with 10 bases between the two germline ends. The CDR3 DNA is TGCAGTGCTATATCCGAACAAGATACGCAGTATTTT. Translated: CSAISEQDTQYF.

This clonotype was seen more than once but under ten times. The chain uses TRBV9 and TRBJ2-2; D not resolved. CDR3 length: 16 amino acids. Looked up from germline, CDR1 is SGDLS and CDR2 is YYNGEE. The V gene lost 0 bases and the J gene lost 2 bases, with 11 bases spanning the gap. CDR3 DNA: TGTGCCAGCAGCGTAGGTAGATCCCCAAACACCGGGGAGCTGTTTTTT. Translated, it gives CASSVGRSPNTGELFF. The complete variable domain, with remaining parts taken from reference TRBV9 and TRBJ2-2, reads DSGVTQTPKHLITATGQRVTLRCSPRSGDLSVYWYQQSLDQGLQFLIQYYNGEERAKGNILERFSAQQFPDLHSELNLSSLELGDSALYFCASSVGRSPNTGELFFGEGSRLTVL.

This chain uses TRBV12-3 or TRBV12-4 with TRBJ2-5; TRBD2 agrees at 9 bases. Losses at the gene ends were 9 bases for V and 11 bases for J; bases not matched to a gene: 16. This CDR3 is 14 amino acids long. The CDR3 sequence is CASASVSRGGEQYF. CDR3 nucleotides: TGTGCCAGTGCATCGGTGTCCCGCGGGGGGGAGCAGTACTTC.

This clonotype was recorded a few times. The chain has TRBV7-9 and TRBJ1-2; no clear D gene. Germline CDR1 SEHNR, CDR2 FQNEAQ (reference sequence). The CDR3 length is 15 residues. V lost 5 bases to trimming and J lost 0 bases, with 13 bases between them. CDR3 DNA: TGTGCCAGCAGCGCTGATATGAGGGCTAACTATGGCTACACCTTC. This encodes CASSADMRANYGYTF.

This clonotype has more than one count but fewer than ten. The junction and the germline gene differ at one end; a read error may be behind it. The rearrangement uses TRBV12-5 and TRBJ1-2; 10 positions agree with TRBD1. Germline V gene data show CDR1 as LGHNT and CDR2 as FRNRAP. The CDR3 sequence is 15 residues long. The CDR3 protein is CTSGPGTGANYGYTF. CDR3 coding DNA: TGTACTAGTGGTCCCGGGACAGGGGCTAACTATGGCTACACCTTC.

This CDR3 is CASSDSSPGQYF. The CDR3 DNA sequence: TGTGCCAGCAGTGACTCGTCCCCCGGGCAGTACTTC. The rearrangement uses TRBV6-4 and TRBJ2-7; unclear D gene. CDR1 and CDR2 (germline): MRHNA, SNTAGT. The length of the CDR3 is 12 residues. V gave up 0 bases and J gave up 9 bases, with 9 bases separating them.

As to this clonotype: One end of the junction varies from germline; a read error may be responsible. This sequence joins TRBV5-1 and TRBJ2-7; TRBD1 agrees at 9 bases. The CDR3 has 14 residues. Looked up from germline, CDR1 is SGHRS and CDR2 is YFSETQ. The CDR3 nucleotides are TGCGCCAGCAGTTTGGGACAGGGAGGCGGCGAGCAGTACTTC. Its protein product is CASSLGQGGGEQYF.

This clonotype was observed a single time. The rearrangement joins TRBV28 to TRBJ2-7, with a possible D match to TRBD2 (6 bases). This CDR3 is built from 17 residues. Germline values: CDR1 MDHEN, CDR2 SYDVKM. V lost 3 bases to trimming and J lost 0 bases, with 18 bases between them. DNA of the CDR3: TGTGCCAGCAGTTTGTCCCCTTTTAGCGGCGGCTCCTACGAGCAGTACTTC. This translates into CASSLSPFSGGSYEQYF.

The genes are TRBV3-1 and TRBJ2-5; no clear D. The DNA end is more similar to TRBJ2-7, so the J call may be wrong. This CDR3 has 13 amino acids. Germline-derived CDR1 and CDR2 are LGHDT and YNNKEL (reference sequence). CDR3 sequence reads: CASRRAASYEQYF. The CDR3, as DNA: TGTGCCAGCAGAAGGGCTGCCTCCTACGAGCAGTACTTC.

The CDR3 region has the DNA TGTGCCAGCAGTTGGGGGCGGACTAGCGGGGGGCGCTCCTACGAGCAGTACTTC. Amino acid sequence: CASSWGRTSGGRSYEQYF. V usage is TRBV28 and J usage is TRBJ2-7; 14 bases map to TRBD2. The CDR3 contains 18 residues. V lost 4 bases to trimming and J lost 0 bases; unmatched junction nucleotides: 8. The germline V gene encodes CDR1 MDHEN and CDR2 SYDVKM.

This chain connects TRBV27 to TRBJ1-2; D uncertain. CDR1 and CDR2 from the germline V gene are MNHEY and SMNVEV (reference sequence). Trimming took 2 bases from V and 5 from J, leaving 15 bases between them. The CDR3 contains 15 residues. The CDR3 sequence: CASSLIVEELYGYTF. The CDR3 nucleotides read TGTGCCAGCAGTTTAATTGTAGAGGAGCTATATGGCTACACCTTC.

This clonotype has a handful of counts. One junction end disagrees with the germline gene, perhaps due to a read error. The chain combines TRBV7-9 with TRBJ2-5; no reliable D call. Germline CDR1 is SEHNR and CDR2 is FQNEAQ (reference sequence). The CDR3 length is 14 residues. The CDR3 DNA reads TGTGCCAGCAGCAAGATTGGTGGCTCGACCGTGGGGAACTTC. Amino acid sequence: CASSKIGGSTVGNF.

This clonotype has only a few counts. The chain has TRBV29-1 and TRBJ2-5; TRBD2 might be the D (6 bases). Germline V CDR1 and CDR2: SQVTM, ANQGSEA. V was cut by 7 bases and J by 5 bases, with 11 bases left in between. CDR3 size: 11 residues. CDR3 coding DNA: TGCAGCGACCGGGGGACGGAGACCCAGTACTTC. Amino acids: CSDRGTETQYF.

A word on this clonotype: The junction departs from the called germline gene at one end, perhaps through a read error. The chain employs TRBV12-3 or TRBV12-4 and TRBJ1-2; tentatively, D is TRBD1 (6 bases). The CDR3 loop spans 12 amino acids. The CDR3 region has the DNA TGTGCCAGCAGTTTCAGGGGACAAGGCTTGTCCTTC. As protein: CASSFRGQGLSF.

The table lists this clonotype with many counts. V usage is TRBV12-3 or TRBV12-4 and J usage is TRBJ2-5; D unresolved. This CDR3 region has 12 residues. Trimming shortened V by 6 bases and J by 2 bases, and 7 bases separated the two germline ends. CDR3 amino acids: CASSPTQETQYF. CDR3 bases: TGTGCCAGCAGCCCCACTCAAGAGACCCAGTACTTC.

Turning to this clonotype: Its ends do not fully match the called genes, so a read error is possible. The rearrangement uses TRBV5-4 and TRBJ2-1, with D perhaps TRBD2 (6 bases). From germline, CDR1 is SGHNT and CDR2 YYREEE (reference sequence). The CDR3 totals 14 residues. The CDR3 region has the DNA TGTGCCAGCAGTTTGGCCGGCAGGGACTATGAGCAGTTCTTC. Amino acids: CASSLAGRDYEQFF.

This clonotype was counted only a few times. This chain connects TRBV29-1 to TRBJ2-2, with D possibly being TRBD2 (6 bases). Germline loops: CDR1 SQVTM, CDR2 ANQGSEA. Between the trimmed V and J ends, which lost 3 bases and 10 bases, there was a span of 24 bases. The CDR3 runs to 16 residues. This CDR3 is CSVEEGRSPLRPELFF. In DNA, the CDR3 is TGCAGCGTTGAGGAGGGGCGGAGTCCCCTACGACCGGAGCTGTTTTTT.

V and J are TRBV24-1 and TRBJ2-1, with D hard to call. Trimming took off 6 bases at V and 1 base at J, with 15 bases between the two ends. Germline loops: CDR1 KGHDR, CDR2 SFDVKD. This CDR3 has 16 residues. The CDR3 nucleotides are TGTGCCACCAGTCATATGGGTGGCCCGTCCTACAATGAGCAGTTCTTC. Its protein is CATSHMGGPSYNEQFF.

Only a few counts were recorded for this clonotype. V and J are TRBV7-2 and TRBJ1-4; D is perhaps TRBD1 (5 bases). The germline CDR1 and CDR2 sequences are SGHTA and FQGNSA. The length of the CDR3 is 16 residues. Trimming removed 4 bases from V and 5 bases from J, with 17 bases in between. CDR3 nucleotide sequence: TGTGCCAGCAGCTGGGCTTCCGGGAGGGGAAATGAAAAACTGTTTTTT. Translated, it gives CASSWASGRGNEKLFF.

The chain links TRBV19 to TRBJ1-1; D not certain. This CDR3 is 13 amino acids long. V shed 2 bases and J shed 6 bases, with 10 bases lying between them. Germline loops: CDR1 LNHDA, CDR2 SQIVND (reference sequence). CDR3 nucleotide sequence: TGTGCCAGTAGTATACTGGGGTTATCTGAAGCTTTCTTT. Its translation is CASSILGLSEAFF.

This clonotype came up a few times. The chain joins TRBV28 to TRBJ1-1; 7 bases map to TRBD1. Trimming removed 7 bases from V and 6 bases from J; junction bases left unmatched: 8. The germline V gene has CDR1 MDHEN and CDR2 SYDVKM. This CDR3 is built from 13 residues. CDR3: CASIPKGAPEAFF. In DNA, the CDR3 is TGTGCCAGCATCCCCAAGGGGGCCCCTGAAGCTTTCTTT. Complete variable domain (other parts from reference TRBV28 and TRBJ1-1): DVKVTQSSRYLVKRTGEKVFLECVQDMDHENMFWYRQDPGLGLRLIYFSYDVKMKEKGDIPEGYSVSREKKERFSLILESASTNQTSMYLCASIPKGAPEAFFGQGTRLTVV.

The chain has TRBV29-1 and TRBJ2-3; tentatively, D is TRBD2 (6 bases). The CDR3 covers 13 residues. V lost 4 bases and J lost 8, with 16 bases in between. In germline, CDR1 is SQVTM, CDR2 ANQGSEA. The CDR3 spells CSVASAEFSTQYF. The DNA for the CDR3 is TGCAGCGTTGCTAGCGCGGAGTTTAGTACGCAGTATTTT.